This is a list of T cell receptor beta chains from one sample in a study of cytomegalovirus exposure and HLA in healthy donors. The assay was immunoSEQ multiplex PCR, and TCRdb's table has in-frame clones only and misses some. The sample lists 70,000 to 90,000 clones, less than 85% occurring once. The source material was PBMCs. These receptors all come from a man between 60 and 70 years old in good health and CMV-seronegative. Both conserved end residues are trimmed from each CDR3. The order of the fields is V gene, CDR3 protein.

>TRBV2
ASSEIGLAGEETDTQY
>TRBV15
ATSQGYNSPLH
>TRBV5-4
ASSDSTGRLYEQY
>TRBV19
ASSTSPGAYEQY
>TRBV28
ASSPPGQGGNGYT
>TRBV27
ASRSQGALGGYT
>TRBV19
ASSGGGTGTNYGYT
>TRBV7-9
SSSFTDYGYT
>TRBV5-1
ASSFSDEQY
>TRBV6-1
ASSEAGQSYEQY
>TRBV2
ASNHLRYTSPNNSPLH
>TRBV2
ASNRSGGAGEQF
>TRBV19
VSSIIHYGTGGNSPLH
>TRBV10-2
ASSEGQRSGSYNSPLH
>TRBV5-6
ASGQQETQY
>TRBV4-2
ASSQEGQGTGVNQPQH
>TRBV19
ASTSDRQGNLRGYT
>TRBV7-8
ASSPLAGGGPGANVLT
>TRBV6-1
ASSVVAGAINTGELF
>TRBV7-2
ASSDQGGETQY
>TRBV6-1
ASIRETGGSYEQH
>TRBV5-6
ASSFLEGETQY
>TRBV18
ASSPAGTDNTEAF
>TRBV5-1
ASKGQGDSYEQY
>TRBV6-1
ASTGQVPSTEAF
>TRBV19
ASRIGVAEAF
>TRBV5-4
ASSPDQRGNNEQF
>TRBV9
ASSVRALGRETQY
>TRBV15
ATSREGPEPQH
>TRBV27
ASSDRVSNQPQH
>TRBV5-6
ASSREQGRSYEQY